The 24 T cell receptor beta chains in this list originate from one sample, sequenced in a study of CD8+ T cells in alopecia areata. RNA extraction was followed by reverse transcription into cDNA, which acted as the sequencing template. Repertoires were generated with immunoSEQ multiplex PCR, while TCRdb's copy carries only in-frame clones and drops some. The table records tens of thousands of clones, roughly 47% of them present only once. The source material was NKG2D-high CD8+ T cells sorted from blood. Receptor source: a human donor with alopecia areata.

This clone was seen more than once but under ten times. A junction end diverges from the germline sequence, so it may reflect a read error. The V call is TRBV5-6, the J call TRBJ1-2; D possibly corresponds to TRBD1 (5 bases). The germline V gene has CDR1 SGHDT and CDR2 YYEEEE. The CDR3 spans 14 residues. The DNA of the CDR3 is TGTGCCAGCAGCTTGGGGGGCGGATCCCTACAAGGCGCCTTC. It specifies CASSLGGGSLQGAF. Based on the CDR3 plus reference TRBV5-6 and TRBJ1-2, the full variable domain is DAGVTQSPTHLIKTRGQQVTLRCSPKSGHDTVSWYQQALGQGPQFIFQYYEEEERQRGNFPDRFSGHQFPNYSSELNVNALLLGDSALYLCASSLGGGSLQGAFGSGTRLTVV.

This clone occurred a few times. The chain combines TRBV7-6 with TRBJ2-7, with 9 nucleotides matching TRBD1. Germline V gene sequence: CDR1 SGHVS, CDR2 FNYEAQ. The CDR3 consists of 15 residues. Unmatched junction bases numbered 5, after V lost 1 base and J lost 4 bases. The CDR3 sequence is CASSLGAGQGYEQYF. In DNA, the CDR3 is TGTGCCAGCAGCTTAGGCGCTGGACAGGGGTACGAGCAGTACTTC.

The chain combines TRBV4-1 with TRBJ2-3; TRBD2 might be the D (6 bases). CDR1 and CDR2 (germline): MGHRA, YSYEKL. V was shortened by 0 bases and J by 4 bases, with 23 bases between the two germline ends. There are 19 residues in the CDR3. CDR3 bases: TGCGCCAGCAGCCAAGAAGGGACTCTGACGATTCCTGTCCCAGATACGCAGTATTTT. This codes for CASSQEGTLTIPVPDTQYF.

The chain combines TRBV7-9 with TRBJ2-7, with a weak D call TRBD1 (7 bases). The germline V and J ends were trimmed by 5 bases and 5 bases, with 10 bases remaining between them. The CDR3 spans 12 residues. Germline CDR1 and CDR2: SEHNR and FQNEAQ (reference sequence). The CDR3 spells CASSPGGHEQYF. CDR3 coding DNA: TGTGCCAGCAGCCCAGGGGGGCACGAGCAGTACTTC.

The chain links TRBV6-6 to TRBJ2-6; the D gene is possibly TRBD2 (5 bases). Germline assignment: CDR1 MNHNY and CDR2 SVGAGI (reference sequence). Trimming cost V 8 bases and J 3 bases, with 14 bases left between them. The CDR3 covers 15 residues. CDR3 sequence: CASATDLSGANVLTF. The CDR3 nucleotides are TGTGCCAGCGCTACGGACTTGAGTGGGGCCAACGTCCTGACTTTC.

Only a few counts were recorded for this clone. The sample carries other DNA sequences with the same CDR3. The chain combines TRBV29-1 with TRBJ2-5; D may be TRBD2 (6 bases). The ends were cut back, 6 bases at V and 2 bases at J, with 10 bases in the middle. CDR1 and CDR2 (germline): SQVTM, ANQGSEA. The CDR3 loop spans 12 amino acids. The CDR3 nucleotides read TGCAGCGTCGACGGGGGTCAAGAGACCCAGTACTTC. Its translation is CSVDGGQETQYF.

The chain has TRBV4-1 and TRBJ2-3, with D possibly matching TRBD2 (5 bases). This CDR3 spans 18 amino acids. Germline CDR1 MGHRA, CDR2 YSYEKL. Trimming removed 7 bases from V and 2 bases from J, with 25 bases in between. The CDR3 region has the DNA TGCGCCAGCACTGTGTCCCCGAACGGGGAGACTCTCACAGATACGCAGTATTTT. Protein: CASTVSPNGETLTDTQYF.

This clone appeared a few times. The chain recombines TRBV29-1 with TRBJ2-2, with D possibly TRBD2 on 5 matching bases. The ends were cut back, 5 bases at V and 1 base at J, with 8 bases in the middle. In germline, CDR1 is SQVTM, CDR2 ANQGSEA. This CDR3 region has 13 residues. CDR3 loop: CSVKGENTGELFF. CDR3 coding DNA: TGCAGCGTTAAGGGAGAGAACACCGGGGAGCTGTTTTTT.

J is TRBJ2-5 and V is TRBV29-1; 12 bases line up with TRBD2. The J segment lost 1 base and the V segment lost 3 bases, leaving 12 bases of the junction unmatched. Germline V gene lookup returns CDR1 SQVTM and CDR2 ANQGSEA. The CDR3 extends over 18 amino acids. The CDR3 here is CSVDGASGGDPTQETQYF. The CDR3 DNA follows: TGCAGCGTTGATGGCGCTAGCGGGGGGGACCCCACCCAAGAGACCCAGTACTTC.

V and J are TRBV6-5 and TRBJ2-3; D possibly corresponds to TRBD2 (5 bases). The CDR3 has 15 amino acids. Germline V CDR1 and CDR2: MNHEY, SVGAGI. Trimming shortened V by 0 bases and J by 5 bases, and 12 bases separated the two germline ends. CDR3 protein: CASSYSEGYGDTQYF. The CDR3 DNA reads TGTGCCAGCAGTTACTCTGAGGGTTACGGAGATACGCAGTATTTT.

The chain uses TRBV29-1 and TRBJ2-5, with 8 bases lining up with TRBD1. Looked up from germline, CDR1 is SQVTM and CDR2 is ANQGSEA. V lost 1 base and J lost 7; bases outside the gene matches: 14. This CDR3 spans 16 amino acids. The DNA of the CDR3 is TGCAGCGTTGAAGTCCAGCGGGTGGACAGGGTCCCGACCCAGTACTTC. Translated: CSVEVQRVDRVPTQYF.

The chain carries TRBV5-1 and TRBJ2-7; possibly TRBD1 for D (6 bases). Trimming removed 1 base from V and 7 bases from J, with 12 bases in between. Germline V gene data show CDR1 as SGHRS and CDR2 as YFSETQ. There are 13 residues in the CDR3. As DNA, the CDR3 is TGCGCCAGCAGCTTGACGGGACACCCAGAGCAGTACTTC. Residues: CASSLTGHPEQYF.

The chain joins TRBV9 to TRBJ2-3, with D perhaps TRBD1 or TRBD2 (5 bases each). Trimming cost V 5 bases and J 3 bases, with 16 bases left between them. CDR1 and CDR2 from the germline V gene are SGDLS and YYNGEE. The CDR3 runs to 15 residues. CDR3 residues: CASRSGTAATDTQYF. The CDR3, as DNA: TGTGCCAGCAGGTCCGGGACCGCGGCAACAGATACGCAGTATTTT. Supplemented by reference TRBV9 and TRBJ2-3, the full variable domain reads DSGVTQTPKHLITATGQRVTLRCSPRSGDLSVYWYQQSLDQGLQFLIQYYNGEERAKGNILERFSAQQFPDLHSELNLSSLELGDSALYFCASRSGTAATDTQYFGPGTRLTVL.

The table lists this clone with a count of one. CDR3 coding DNA: TGTGCCAGCAGCCGTCTGGGGACAGGGTACAATGAGCAGTTCTTC. Translating it yields CASSRLGTGYNEQFF. The chain employs TRBV14 and TRBJ2-1; 9 bases match TRBD1. This CDR3 comprises 15 residues. Unmatched junction bases numbered 5, after V lost 4 bases and J lost 4 bases. Germline CDR1 is SGHDN and CDR2 is FVKESK.

The V and J genes are TRBV29-1 and TRBJ2-5; possibly TRBD1 or TRBD2 for D (5 bases each). The germline gives CDR1 SQVTM, CDR2 ANQGSEA. The CDR3 runs to 16 residues. V gave up 0 bases and J gave up 5 bases, with 19 bases separating them. The CDR3 here is CSVEDKIGELTETQYF. CDR3 DNA sequence: TGCAGCGTTGAAGATAAGATAGGGGAGTTAACTGAGACCCAGTACTTC.

This clone has only one observation. CDR3 protein: CASSYRARQEYGYTF. The CDR3 coding sequence is TGTGCCAGCAGTTACCGGGCACGCCAGGAATATGGCTACACCTTC. This rearrangement joins TRBV6-5 to TRBJ1-2; D unresolved. Germline CDR1 reads MNHEY; CDR2 reads SVGAGI. There are 15 residues in the CDR3. V dropped 2 bases and J dropped 5 bases, with 15 bases sitting between them.

This clone has only a few counts. The CDR3 is CASSPDNLQETQYF. CDR3 in DNA: TGTGCCAGCAGTCCAGACAACCTACAAGAGACCCAGTACTTC. V and J are TRBV27 and TRBJ2-5; D is unresolved. V dropped 5 bases and J dropped 2 bases, with 12 bases sitting between them. Germline V gene sequence: CDR1 MNHEY, CDR2 SMNVEV (reference sequence). This CDR3 has 14 amino acids.

The chain uses TRBV27 and TRBJ1-5, with 9 nucleotides matching TRBD1. The CDR3 runs to 16 residues. Trimming at V came to 5 bases and at J to 6 bases, leaving 11 bases not matched to a gene. Germline CDR1 is MNHEY and CDR2 is SMNVEV (reference sequence). CDR3 protein: CASSIEGQGKGQPQHF. CDR3 DNA: TGTGCCAGCAGTATCGAAGGACAGGGGAAGGGTCAGCCCCAGCATTTT.

The V and J genes are TRBV6-5 and TRBJ2-1, with TRBD2 as a possible D gene (6 bases). V was clipped by 0 bases and J by 5 bases, with 11 bases between them. The CDR3 consists of 15 residues. From germline, CDR1 is MNHEY and CDR2 SVGAGI. This CDR3 is CASSYSSSGHNEQFF. The CDR3 nucleotides are TGTGCCAGCAGTTACTCGAGTAGCGGTCACAATGAGCAGTTCTTC.

The V and J genes are TRBV11-2 and TRBJ2-7; 8 bases map to TRBD2. CDR3 length: 14 amino acids. The V gene end was trimmed by 7 bases and the J gene end by 3 bases; junction bases not matched to a gene: 8. Germline CDR1 SGHAT, CDR2 FQNNGV. The CDR3 here is CASTPASGYYEQYF. The CDR3 bases are TGTGCCAGCACCCCCGCTAGCGGGTACTACGAGCAGTACTTC.

There are many counts of this clone. The chain couples TRBV19 to TRBJ2-7; TRBD2 matches 8 bases. The CDR3 totals 13 residues. J gave up 6 bases and V 6 bases, and 7 bases lay outside the gene matches. Per the germline V gene, CDR1 is LNHDA and CDR2 is SQIVND (reference sequence). In DNA form, the CDR3 reads TGTGCCAGTAGACCTGCAACTAGCGGCGAGCAGTACTTC. It specifies CASRPATSGEQYF.

This sequence joins TRBV7-7 and TRBJ2-1; either TRBD1 or TRBD2 may fit D (5 bases each). Looked up from germline, CDR1 is SSHAT and CDR2 is FNYEAQ (reference sequence). This CDR3 is built from 15 residues. V gave up 2 bases and J gave up 2 bases, with 10 bases separating them. CDR3 loop: CASSLRDGPYNEQFF. Written as DNA, the CDR3 is TGTGCCAGCAGCTTACGGGACGGACCCTACAATGAGCAGTTCTTC.

CDR3 bases: TGTGCCAGCTCACCAACCGGGCACCCCTACGAGCAGTACTTC. Translated, it gives CASSPTGHPYEQYF. J is TRBJ2-7 and V is TRBV18; D is ambiguous. V gave up 2 bases and J gave up 2 bases, with 10 bases separating them. The length of the CDR3 is 14 residues. The germline V gene has CDR1 KGHSH and CDR2 LQKENI.

In its sample, this clone was seen a few times. The chain uses TRBV7-9 and TRBJ2-1; D is unresolved. Germline CDR1 SEHNR, CDR2 FQNEAQ (reference sequence). V was pared by 1 base and J by 5 bases, with 9 bases between. The CDR3 loop spans 14 amino acids. The CDR3 here is CASSLVRGDNEQFF. The DNA of the CDR3 is TGTGCCAGCAGCTTAGTGCGCGGAGACAATGAGCAGTTCTTC.